The rows below give T cell receptor beta chains drawn from one sample of a study of T cells in localized non-small cell lung cancer. Only in-frame clones appear in the TCRdb table, and some are missing; sequencing was by immunoSEQ multiplex PCR. The table lists over 1,000 clones, about a quarter of them singletons. The sample was lung tumor tissue, taken before any cancer treatment. The receptors stem from a male donor older than 55 with stage I lung adenocarcinoma. Both conserved end residues are part of each CDR3. D genes are given only for firm matches. The listing skips clone size in some rows; elsewhere it reads once, few, many or a size class.

d_gene: -; v_gene: TRBV11-3; j_gene: TRBJ2-2; abundance: few; CDR3aa: CASSLSLGIWENTGELFF; CDR3nt: TGTGCCAGCAGCTTGTCTTTGGGGATTTGGGAAAACACCGGGGAGCTGTTTTTT
d_gene: -; v_gene: TRBV19; j_gene: TRBJ1-5; abundance: -; CDR3aa: CASSKSAFSNQPQHF; CDR3nt: TGTGCCAGTAGTAAAAGTGCGTTCAGCAATCAGCCCCAGCATTTT
d_gene: TRBD2; v_gene: TRBV6-8; j_gene: TRBJ2-7; abundance: few; CDR3aa: CASSYSTSGLYEQYF; CDR3nt: TGTGCCAGCAGTTACTCGACTAGCGGGTTATACGAGCAGTACTTC
d_gene: -; v_gene: TRBV14; j_gene: TRBJ2-1; abundance: few; CDR3aa: CASRDTSSSYNEQFF; CDR3nt: TGTGCCAGCAGGGATACAAGTAGCTCCTACAATGAGCAGTTCTTC
d_gene: -; v_gene: TRBV9; j_gene: TRBJ2-7; abundance: few; CDR3aa: CASSEGQRLRQYF; CDR3nt: TGTGCCAGCAGTGAGGGCCAACGACTTAGGCAGTACTTC
d_gene: -; v_gene: TRBV11-3; j_gene: TRBJ2-3; abundance: few; CDR3aa: CASSLRGTGDTQYF; CDR3nt: TGTGCCAGCAGCTTGAGGGGGACGGGAGATACGCAGTATTTT
d_gene: -; v_gene: TRBV29-1; j_gene: TRBJ1-1; abundance: few; CDR3aa: CSVELRSRGRAEAFF; CDR3nt: TGCAGCGTTGAACTACGCAGCAGGGGAAGGGCTGAAGCTTTCTTT
d_gene: -; v_gene: TRBV11-3; j_gene: TRBJ2-7; abundance: few; CDR3aa: CASSSQGSSYEQYF; CDR3nt: TGTGCCAGCAGCTCACAAGGGAGCTCCTACGAGCAGTACTTC
d_gene: -; v_gene: TRBV9; j_gene: TRBJ1-2; abundance: -; CDR3aa: CASSLSNYGYTF; CDR3nt: TGTGCCAGCAGCCTTTCTAACTATGGCTACACCTTC
d_gene: TRBD1; v_gene: TRBV5-1; j_gene: TRBJ1-1; abundance: -; CDR3aa: CASSLGQGLNTEAFF; CDR3nt: TGCGCCAGCAGCTTGGGACAGGGCCTGAACACTGAAGCTTTCTTT
d_gene: TRBD2; v_gene: TRBV15; j_gene: TRBJ2-1; abundance: -; CDR3aa: CATSGWGGVTGSSYNEQFF; CDR3nt: TGTGCCACCTCAGGGTGGGGAGGGGTCACCGGATCCTCCTACAATGAGCAGTTCTTC
d_gene: TRBD2; v_gene: TRBV30; j_gene: TRBJ2-5; abundance: once; CDR3aa: CAWSVATSGTQETQYF; CDR3nt: TGTGCCTGGAGTGTCGCGACTAGCGGGACCCAAGAGACCCAGTACTTC
d_gene: -; v_gene: TRBV9; j_gene: TRBJ2-3; abundance: -; CDR3aa: CASSVAGDTDTQYF; CDR3nt: TGTGCCAGCAGCGTAGCGGGGGACACAGATACGCAGTATTTT
d_gene: TRBD2; v_gene: TRBV6-8; j_gene: TRBJ2-3; abundance: -; CDR3aa: CASSYSRLAGEGSRDTQYF; CDR3nt: TGTGCCAGCAGTTACTCGAGGCTAGCGGGAGAGGGGTCGAGGGATACGCAGTATTTT
d_gene: TRBD1; v_gene: TRBV5-1; j_gene: TRBJ1-6; abundance: -; CDR3aa: CASSGTRQGGNSPLHF; CDR3nt: TGCGCCAGCAGCGGGACGCGGCAGGGGGGAAATTCACCCCTCCACTTT
d_gene: TRBD2; v_gene: TRBV18; j_gene: TRBJ2-1; abundance: -; CDR3aa: CASSGASGTYNEQFF; CDR3nt: TGTGCCAGCTCAGGCGCTAGCGGAACCTACAATGAGCAGTTCTTC
d_gene: TRBD2; v_gene: TRBV28; j_gene: TRBJ2-1; abundance: few; CDR3aa: CASSTPWGGYVSGEQFF; CDR3nt: TGTGCCAGCAGTACTCCATGGGGGGGGTACGTCTCTGGTGAGCAGTTCTTC
d_gene: -; v_gene: TRBV19; j_gene: TRBJ1-5; abundance: -; CDR3aa: CASSILPGLTQPQHF; CDR3nt: TGTGCCAGTAGTATCTTACCGGGACTTACCCAGCCCCAGCATTTT
d_gene: TRBD1; v_gene: TRBV11-3; j_gene: TRBJ2-3; abundance: medium-sized; CDR3aa: CASSSSGTGGLNTQYF; CDR3nt: TGTGCCAGCAGCTCGTCCGGGACAGGGGGTTTGAATACGCAGTATTTT
d_gene: TRBD1; v_gene: TRBV30; j_gene: TRBJ1-1; abundance: few; CDR3aa: CAWSFRGQVNTEAFF; CDR3nt: TGTGCCTGGAGTTTCCGTGGACAGGTGAACACTGAAGCTTTCTTT
d_gene: -; v_gene: TRBV19; j_gene: TRBJ1-1; abundance: -; CDR3aa: CASSMGPYLNTEAFF; CDR3nt: TGTGCCAGTAGCATGGGACCGTATCTGAACACTGAAGCTTTCTTT
d_gene: TRBD1; v_gene: TRBV25-1; j_gene: TRBJ1-4; abundance: -; CDR3aa: CASNIPRIRRQGGEKLFF; CDR3nt: TGTGCCAGCAACATACCTAGAATCAGGAGACAGGGAGGCGAAAAACTGTTTTTT
d_gene: TRBD2; v_gene: TRBV11-3; j_gene: TRBJ2-7; abundance: -; CDR3aa: CASSLISGRPYEQYF; CDR3nt: TGTGCCAGCAGTCTAATTAGCGGGAGACCCTACGAGCAGTACTTC
d_gene: TRBD1; v_gene: TRBV9; j_gene: TRBJ1-3; abundance: -; CDR3aa: CASSVGQGGGNTIYF; CDR3nt: TGTGCCAGCAGCGTAGGACAGGGTGGTGGAAACACCATATATTTT
d_gene: TRBD1; v_gene: TRBV6-8; j_gene: TRBJ2-2; abundance: -; CDR3aa: CASSGRDRKPTGELFF; CDR3nt: TGTGCCAGCAGTGGACGGGACAGGAAACCCACCGGGGAGCTGTTTTTT